The 8 T cell receptor beta chains given below trace back to one sample, sequenced in a study of OX40 agonist ivuxolimab in advanced cancers. Some clones are missing from TCRdb's copy, which holds only in-frame ones; the method was immunoSEQ multiplex PCR. This sample has about 92,000 clones, with 90% to 95% found just once. Source: CD4+ or CD8+ T cells sorted from blood, taken in a trial of the OX40 agonist ivuxolimab. Receptors originate from an adult with an advanced solid tumor such as melanoma, head and neck, liver or kidney cancer.

V and J are TRBV5-1 and TRBJ2-1, with 11 positions matching TRBD1. Trimming at V came to 4 bases and at J to 6 bases, leaving 3 bases not matched to a gene. This CDR3 is built from 14 residues. CDR1 and CDR2 from the germline V gene are SGHRS and YFSETQ. In DNA, the CDR3 is TGCGCCAGCAGCCGAGGGACAGGGGGCAATGAGCAGTTCTTC. It codes for CASSRGTGGNEQFF.

This chain uses TRBV7-2 with TRBJ1-3, with D unresolved. The CDR3 contains 13 residues. V dropped 5 bases and J dropped 0 bases, with 5 bases sitting between them. In germline, CDR1 is SGHTA, CDR2 FQGNSA. CDR3 amino acids: CASSTYSGNTIYF. CDR3 DNA: TGTGCCAGCAGCACTTACTCTGGAAACACCATATATTTT.

The V gene is TRBV7-2, the J gene TRBJ2-2; 9 bases are shared with TRBD2. The CDR3 runs to 15 residues. With 5 bases clipped from V and 5 bases from J, the junction kept 6 bases outside the gene matches. The germline V gene has CDR1 SGHTA and CDR2 FQGNSA. In DNA, the CDR3 is TGTGCCAGCAGCGAGACTAGCGGAGGTACCGGGGAGCTGTTTTTT. Protein sequence: CASSETSGGTGELFF.

CDR3 DNA: TGTGCCAGCAGCGTAGCGGTCGGGAGTGTTGATACGCAGTATTTT. As protein: CASSVAVGSVDTQYF. The chain joins TRBV9 to TRBJ2-3; D might be TRBD2 (6 bases). Germline values: CDR1 SGDLS, CDR2 YYNGEE. The CDR3 is 15 residues long. The V gene lost 0 bases and the J gene lost 6 bases, with 14 bases spanning the gap.

This rearrangement joins TRBV5-1 to TRBJ2-5; D call uncertain. Germline V gives CDR1 SGHRS, CDR2 YFSETQ. V lost 0 bases and J lost 6, with 0 bases in between. The CDR3 runs 10 residues. The CDR3 DNA follows: TGCGCCAGCAGCTTGGAGACCCAGTACTTC. Amino acids: CASSLETQYF.

CDR3 sequence (DNA): TGTGCCAGCAGCCGAGGTCGGTACGAGCAGTACTTC. Its protein product is CASSRGRYEQYF. The V gene is TRBV28, the J gene TRBJ2-7; D is ambiguous. The V gene's germline CDR1 is MDHEN and CDR2 SYDVKM. Trimming cost V 6 bases and J 4 bases, with 10 bases left between them. The CDR3 covers 12 residues.

This clone was detected a few times. The gene calls are TRBV21-1 and TRBJ1-4; the table's D call, TRBD1, was not checked against the DNA. TRBV21-1 is a pseudogene locus. This CDR3 contains 16 residues. The CDR3 DNA sequence: TGTGCCAGCAGCCCTTTAAAACAGGGACCTAATGAAAAACTGTTTTTT. Amino acids: CASSPLKQGPNEKLFF.

V usage is TRBV11-2 and J usage is TRBJ1-1; maybe TRBD1 (6 bases). The germline V and J ends were trimmed by 4 bases and 5 bases, with 23 bases remaining between them. The CDR3 is 17 residues long. CDR1 is SGHAT and CDR2 is FQNNGV in the germline V gene. The CDR3 region has the DNA TGTGCCAGCAGCTCACGAGGCTCCGGGGGCATAGAGACTGAAGCTTTCTTT. This encodes CASSSRGSGGIETEAFF.